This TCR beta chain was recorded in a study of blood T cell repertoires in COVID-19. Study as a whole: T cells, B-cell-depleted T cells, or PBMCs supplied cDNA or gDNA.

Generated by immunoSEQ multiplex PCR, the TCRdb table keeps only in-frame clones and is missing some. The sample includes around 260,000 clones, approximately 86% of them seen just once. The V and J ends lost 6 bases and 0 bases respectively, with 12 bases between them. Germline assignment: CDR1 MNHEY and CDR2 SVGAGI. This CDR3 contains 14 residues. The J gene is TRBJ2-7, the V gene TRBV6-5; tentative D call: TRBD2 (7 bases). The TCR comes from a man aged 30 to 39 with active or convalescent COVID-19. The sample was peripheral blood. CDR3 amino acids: CASRTGGSSYEQYF. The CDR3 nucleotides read TGTGCCAGCAGGACGGGGGGCAGCTCCTACGAGCAGTACTTC.